The source of this T cell receptor beta chain is a study of blood T cell repertoires in COVID-19. Recruitment covered about two dozen US areas and drew participants whose ages spanned roughly 18 to 100 years. V trimming: 6 bases; J trimming: 0 bases; junction bases outside the gene matches: 4. CDR1 and CDR2 (germline): SQVTM, ANQGSEA. The CDR3 consists of 13 residues. Original handling: Estimated nucleated cell counts came from reference gene primer amplification. Data came from immunoSEQ multiplex PCR; TCRdb stores just in-frame clones and leaves some out. That table gives V, J and clone size, and the DNA gave D and trimming. The sample consists of 300,000 to 500,000 clones, over 75% of them appearing once.

The chain combines TRBV29-1 with TRBJ2-5; TRBD1 agrees at 7 bases. The source material was PBMCs or T cells enriched from blood (not recorded which). The sequence was collected from a woman aged 40-49 years with acute COVID-19. DNA for the CDR3: TGCAGCGTGGAAACAGGGGACCAAGAGACCCAGTACTTC. Translating gives CSVETGDQETQYF. Based on the CDR3 plus reference TRBV29-1 and TRBJ2-5, the full variable domain is SAVISQKPSRDICQRGTSLTIQCQVDSQVTMMFWYRQQPGQSLTLIATANQGSEATYESGFVIDKFPISRPNLTFSTLTVSNMSPEDSSIYLCSVETGDQETQYFGPGTRLLVL.